This T cell receptor (beta chain) was obtained from a study of control samples from healthy donors and cancer patients. CDR3 size: 11 residues. This clone showed up just once. The method was immunoSEQ multiplex PCR; TCRdb's version includes in-frame clones alone and lacks a portion of them. The sample lists roughly 94,000 clones; approximately 84% were seen once. The V call is TRBV21-1, the J call TRBJ1-1. TRBV21-1 is assigned pseudogene status. This TCR was sampled from an older man with lung cancer. Sequenced sample: PBMCs. The CDR3 coding sequence is TGTGCCAGCAGCCTTAACACTGAAGCTTTCTTT. Translated: CASSLNTEAFF.